This TCR beta chain was obtained from a study of T cell changes during pregnancy in multiple sclerosis. Generated by immunoSEQ multiplex PCR, the TCRdb table keeps only in-frame clones and is missing some. Found here are around 40,000 clones, approximately 90% of them singletons; the top ten hold 0.4% to 0.6%. The germline V gene has CDR1 SGHDN and CDR2 FVKESK. Trimming shortened V by 0 bases and J by 5 bases, and 8 bases separated the two germline ends. This CDR3 has 14 residues. The TCR originated in a female donor in good health, enrolled as a control in a pregnancy study. The source material was CD4+ T cells from peripheral blood mononuclear cells, sampled in the first trimester of pregnancy. This chain joins TRBV14 and TRBJ1-3, with unresolved D. The CDR3: CASSQDRGRNTIYF. The CDR3 nucleotides are TGTGCCAGCAGCCAAGACCGAGGAAGAAACACCATATATTTT.